Listed below are T cell receptor beta chains from one sample, sequenced in a study of cytomegalovirus exposure and HLA in healthy donors. Here immunoSEQ multiplex PCR was the method, and the copy in TCRdb shows in-frame clones only, minus some. The repertoire includes around 120,000 clones, around 72% of them detected once, and roughly 9.3% sits in the top ten. Sequenced input: PBMCs. All receptors come from a woman aged 45-65 years in good health and CMV-seropositive. CDR3s include the opening cysteine and the closing phenylalanine or tryptophan. The order of the fields is D gene, V gene, clone size, J gene, CDR3 protein, CDR3 DNA. The D gene is left open where the match is weak. Rows give clone size only sometimes, using once, few, many, or a class for an expanded clone.

d_gene: -; v_gene: TRBV4-3; abundance: -; j_gene: TRBJ2-7; CDR3aa: CASSQETSLEQYF; CDR3nt: TGCGCCAGCAGCCAAGAAACTAGTTTGGAGCAGTACTTC
d_gene: -; v_gene: TRBV7-2; abundance: -; j_gene: TRBJ1-2; CDR3aa: CASSGGSGGGHGYTF; CDR3nt: TGTGCCAGCAGCGGGGGTAGTGGGGGCGGCCATGGCTACACCTTC
d_gene: TRBD1; v_gene: TRBV5-4; abundance: -; j_gene: TRBJ2-5; CDR3aa: CASREGQALETQYF; CDR3nt: TGTGCCAGCAGGGAGGGACAGGCTCTTGAGACCCAGTACTTC
d_gene: -; v_gene: TRBV7-2; abundance: few; j_gene: TRBJ2-7; CDR3aa: CASSLDAGPEQYF; CDR3nt: TGTGCCAGCAGCTTAGACGCGGGACCCGAGCAGTACTTC
d_gene: TRBD2; v_gene: TRBV4-2; abundance: -; j_gene: TRBJ2-2; CDR3aa: CASSPLQGLAGGGELFF; CDR3nt: TGTGCCAGCAGTCCCCTCCAGGGACTAGCGGGAGGCGGGGAGCTGTTTTTT
d_gene: -; v_gene: TRBV11-3; abundance: -; j_gene: TRBJ2-1; CDR3aa: CASSLASSYNEQFF; CDR3nt: TGTGCCAGCAGCTTGGCTAGCTCCTACAATGAGCAGTTCTTC
d_gene: -; v_gene: TRBV4-1; abundance: -; j_gene: TRBJ1-2; CDR3aa: CASSQDGRATNYGYTF; CDR3nt: TGCGCCAGCAGCCAAGACGGGAGGGCAACCAACTATGGCTACACCTTC
d_gene: -; v_gene: TRBV5-1; abundance: once; j_gene: TRBJ2-7; CDR3aa: CASTLGAYEQYF; CDR3nt: TGCGCCAGCACTCTTGGAGCCTACGAGCAGTACTTC
d_gene: -; v_gene: TRBV18; abundance: -; j_gene: TRBJ1-2; CDR3aa: CASSLRGGNDGYTF; CDR3nt: TGTGCCAGCTCACTACGCGGGGGAAACGATGGCTACACCTTC
d_gene: TRBD1; v_gene: TRBV30; abundance: -; j_gene: TRBJ1-4; CDR3aa: CAWSTPLGQGNEKLFF; CDR3nt: TGTGCCTGGAGCACGCCTCTGGGACAGGGGAATGAAAAACTGTTTTTT
d_gene: -; v_gene: TRBV5-8; abundance: -; j_gene: TRBJ2-1; CDR3aa: CASARGLAYNEQFF; CDR3nt: TGTGCCAGCGCGCGGGGCCTGGCCTACAATGAGCAGTTCTTC
d_gene: -; v_gene: TRBV28; abundance: -; j_gene: TRBJ2-2; CDR3aa: CASSTGAGELFF; CDR3nt: TGTGCCAGCAGTACAGGAGCCGGGGAGCTGTTTTTT
d_gene: -; v_gene: TRBV30; abundance: -; j_gene: TRBJ2-5; CDR3aa: CAWSVPGETQYF; CDR3nt: TGTGCCTGGAGTGTACCGGGGGAGACCCAGTACTTC
d_gene: TRBD2; v_gene: TRBV28; abundance: -; j_gene: TRBJ2-1; CDR3aa: CASWTSGHNEQFF; CDR3nt: TGTGCCAGTTGGACTAGCGGGCACAATGAGCAGTTCTTC
d_gene: TRBD1; v_gene: TRBV11-1; abundance: -; j_gene: TRBJ2-7; CDR3aa: CASSLASGQGKSYEQYF; CDR3nt: TGTGCCAGCAGCTTAGCTTCGGGACAGGGTAAATCCTACGAGCAGTACTTC
d_gene: TRBD1; v_gene: TRBV27; abundance: once; j_gene: TRBJ2-1; CDR3aa: CASSFPEGARYNEQFF; CDR3nt: TGTGCCAGCAGTTTTCCCGAGGGGGCGCGGTACAATGAGCAGTTCTTC
d_gene: -; v_gene: TRBV7-2; abundance: -; j_gene: TRBJ2-1; CDR3aa: CASSERLVYNEQFF; CDR3nt: TGTGCCAGCAGCGAGCGACTAGTCTACAATGAGCAGTTCTTC
d_gene: -; v_gene: TRBV6-6; abundance: -; j_gene: TRBJ1-1; CDR3aa: CASILRRGYTEAFF; CDR3nt: TGTGCCAGCATCCTTAGGAGGGGTTATACTGAAGCTTTCTTT
d_gene: TRBD2; v_gene: TRBV4-2; abundance: -; j_gene: TRBJ2-7; CDR3aa: CASSQESSSGGGNYEQYF; CDR3nt: TGTGCCAGCAGCCAAGAGTCTTCGAGCGGGGGTGGGAACTACGAGCAGTACTTC
d_gene: TRBD2; v_gene: TRBV2; abundance: -; j_gene: TRBJ2-6; CDR3aa: CALRGSGRGIGANVLTF; CDR3nt: TGTGCCCTCAGGGGAAGCGGGAGGGGTATTGGGGCCAACGTCCTGACTTTC
d_gene: TRBD1; v_gene: TRBV7-2; abundance: -; j_gene: TRBJ1-2; CDR3aa: CASSLFTFLRTGYSGYTF; CDR3nt: TGTGCCAGCAGCTTATTTACATTTCTTAGGACAGGGTACAGTGGCTACACCTTC
d_gene: TRBD1; v_gene: TRBV12-5; abundance: -; j_gene: TRBJ1-5; CDR3aa: CASGLAVQGVPRGSQHF; CDR3nt: TGTGCTAGTGGTTTGGCCGTACAGGGGGTACCCCGAGGGTCCCAGCATTTT
d_gene: -; v_gene: TRBV19; abundance: once; j_gene: TRBJ2-2; CDR3aa: CASRGAWTITGELFF; CDR3nt: TGTGCCAGCCGGGGAGCGTGGACTATCACCGGGGAGCTGTTTTTT
d_gene: -; v_gene: TRBV30; abundance: -; j_gene: TRBJ2-7; CDR3aa: CAWSGVTEQYF; CDR3nt: TGTGCCTGGAGTGGAGTGACAGAGCAGTACTTC
d_gene: -; v_gene: TRBV2; abundance: -; j_gene: TRBJ2-6; CDR3aa: CASLGLGTFFSGANVLTF; CDR3nt: TGTGCCAGTCTTGGGTTAGGGACATTCTTCTCTGGGGCCAACGTCCTGACTTTC
d_gene: TRBD1; v_gene: TRBV6-6; abundance: few; j_gene: TRBJ2-2; CDR3aa: CASSYLGQQAGELFF; CDR3nt: TGTGCCAGCAGTTACTTGGGACAGCAGGCCGGGGAGCTGTTTTTT
d_gene: TRBD2; v_gene: TRBV5-1; abundance: -; j_gene: TRBJ2-7; CDR3aa: CASSFSGASYEQYF; CDR3nt: TGCGCCAGCAGCTTTAGCGGGGCCTCCTACGAGCAGTACTTC
d_gene: -; v_gene: TRBV5-6; abundance: few; j_gene: TRBJ2-3; CDR3aa: CASSLLSGSTDTQYF; CDR3nt: TGTGCCAGCAGCCTACTCAGCGGGAGCACAGATACGCAGTATTTT
d_gene: -; v_gene: TRBV9; abundance: -; j_gene: TRBJ2-1; CDR3aa: CASSVYEGTSYNEQFF; CDR3nt: TGTGCCAGCAGCGTATATGAGGGGACATCCTACAATGAGCAGTTCTTC
d_gene: -; v_gene: TRBV5-1; abundance: -; j_gene: TRBJ2-3; CDR3aa: CASSPSPGDTQYF; CDR3nt: TGCGCCAGCAGCCCCTCTCCGGGGGATACGCAGTATTTT
d_gene: -; v_gene: TRBV30; abundance: -; j_gene: TRBJ2-1; CDR3aa: CACPATDTYNEQFF; CDR3nt: TGTGCCTGCCCTGCCACGGACACGTACAATGAGCAGTTCTTC